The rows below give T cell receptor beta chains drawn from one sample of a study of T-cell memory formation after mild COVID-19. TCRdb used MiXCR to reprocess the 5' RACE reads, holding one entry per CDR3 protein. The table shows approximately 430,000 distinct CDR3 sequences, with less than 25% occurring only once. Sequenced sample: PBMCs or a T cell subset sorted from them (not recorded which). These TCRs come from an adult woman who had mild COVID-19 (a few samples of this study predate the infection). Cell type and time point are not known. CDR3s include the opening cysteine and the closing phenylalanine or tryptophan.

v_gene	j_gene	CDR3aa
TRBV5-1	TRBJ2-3	CASSPDPGLAGEHF
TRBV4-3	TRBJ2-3	CASSQDLVSSDTQYF
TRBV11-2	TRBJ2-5	CASSYEARETQYF
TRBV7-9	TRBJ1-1	CASSLLQPNTEAFF
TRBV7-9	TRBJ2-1	CASSSSGGAANEQFF
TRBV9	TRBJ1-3	CASSVEATGLGNTIYF
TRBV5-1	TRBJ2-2	CASSPTGGSDTGELFF
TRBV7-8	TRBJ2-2	CASSLRTSGGWGGELFF
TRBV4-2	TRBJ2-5	CASSQSASGSWETQYF
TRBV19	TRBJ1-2	CASSIGQTRHYGYTF
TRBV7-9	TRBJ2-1	CASSLALDERYDEQFF
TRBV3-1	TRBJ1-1	CASSQAGWSTEAFF
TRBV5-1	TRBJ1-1	CASSPAGEGMSTEAFF
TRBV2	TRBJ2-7	CASLTSGGHKVYEQYF
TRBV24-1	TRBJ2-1	CAPCIREWYRDEQFF
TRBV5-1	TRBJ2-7	CASSGVGTSGSSYEQYF
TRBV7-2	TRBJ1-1	CASSKDRGRTEAFF
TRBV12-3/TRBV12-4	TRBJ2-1	CASSLLDSPIYNEQFF
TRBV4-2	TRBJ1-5	CASSHTRSGGNQPQHF
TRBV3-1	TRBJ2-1	CASSRTTGARNEQFF
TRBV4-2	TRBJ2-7	CASSQDTLREQYF
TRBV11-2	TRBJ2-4	CASSPGTSGNIQYF